Listed below are T cell receptor beta chains from one sample, sequenced in a study. TCRdb called the RT-PCR reads again in MiXCR, with one record for every CDR3 protein. Here the sample spans more than 600,000 distinct CDR3 sequences, around 14% being singletons. The specimen sequenced was memory CD4+ T cells from blood. The receptors come from a female donor in good health, serving as a healthy control. Each CDR3 is given with its conserved first and last residue. The D gene is left open where the match is weak. Clone size appears in some rows only: once, few, many, or a class for an expanded clone.

j_gene | v_gene | abundance | d_gene | CDR3aa | CDR3nt
TRBJ2-7 | TRBV29-1 | . | . | CSAVLRAETYEQYF | TGCAGCGCCGTTCTCAGGGCCGAAACCTACGAGCAGTACTTC
TRBJ1-3 | TRBV7-2 | few | TRBD1 | CASSPQGAVGNTIYF | TGTGCCAGCAGCCCCCAGGGGGCAGTTGGAAACACCATATATTTT
TRBJ2-5 | TRBV7-9 | . | TRBD2 | CASSERGRGTQETQYF | TGTGCCAGCAGCGAGCGGGGGCGGGGGACCCAAGAGACCCAGTACTTC
TRBJ1-1 | TRBV15 | few | . | CATSRGSQSEAFF | TGTGCCACCAGCAGAGGGTCGCAGTCTGAAGCTTTCTTT
TRBJ2-1 | TRBV6-5 | many | . | CASSYNKDKQFF | TGTGCCAGCAGTTATAACAAAGATAAGCAGTTCTTC
TRBJ2-5 | TRBV20-1 | many | TRBD2 | CSARDRLAGDGETQYF | TGCAGTGCTAGAGATCGGCTAGCGGGAGATGGAGAGACCCAGTACTTC
TRBJ1-2 | TRBV20-1 | . | . | CSARGVADGYTF | TGCAGTGCTAGAGGGGTGGCGGATGGCTACACCTTC
TRBJ2-1 | TRBV3-1 | . | . | CASSPLGRNNEQFF | TGTGCCAGCAGCCCCCTCGGTCGCAACAATGAGCAGTTCTTC
TRBJ2-1 | TRBV7-2 | . | . | CASSELVNEQFF | TGTGCCAGCAGCGAACTAGTCAATGAGCAGTTCTTC
TRBJ2-7 | TRBV5-1 | few | . | CASSGSSGYEQYF | TGCGCCAGCAGCGGATCGTCAGGGTATGAGCAGTACTTC
TRBJ2-7 | TRBV7-3 | many | . | CASSLSPRYEQYF | TGTGCCAGCAGCTTATCCCCCAGGTACGAGCAGTACTTC
TRBJ2-7 | TRBV6-2/TRBV6-3 | many | . | CASSYSGSSYF | TGTGCCAGCAGTTACTCGGGGTCTTCTTACTTC
TRBJ1-2 | TRBV15 | . | . | CATSRDVGRGNGYTF | TGTGCCACCAGCAGAGATGTCGGCAGAGGAAATGGCTACACCTTC
TRBJ2-3 | TRBV9 | many | TRBD2 | CASSLLAGGDTQYF | TGTGCCAGCTCCCTGCTAGCGGGGGGAGATACGCAGTATTTT
TRBJ2-1 | TRBV20-1 | many | TRBD2 | CSAIDSTSGGYNEQFF | TGCAGTGCTATTGATTCGACTAGCGGGGGGTACAATGAGCAGTTCTTC
TRBJ1-2 | TRBV7-9 | many | . | CASSLSAGNGYTF | TGTGCCAGCAGCTTAAGCGCAGGAAATGGCTACACCTTC
TRBJ2-2 | TRBV11-2 | . | TRBD2 | CASSLGTSGRVNTGELFF | TGTGCCAGCAGCTTAGGAACTAGCGGGAGGGTAAACACCGGGGAGCTGTTTTTT
TRBJ2-1 | TRBV19 | . | . | CASSIPESPNEQFF | TGTGCCAGTAGTATCCCCGAGAGCCCCAATGAGCAGTTCTTC
TRBJ2-3 | TRBV7-6 | . | . | CASSAGSSPFTDTQYF | TGTGCCAGCAGTGCAGGGAGTTCGCCTTTCACAGATACGCAGTATTTT
TRBJ1-1 | TRBV5-1 | many | TRBD1 | CASSTGQGNTEAFF | TGCGCCAGCAGCACGGGACAGGGGAACACTGAAGCTTTCTTT
TRBJ2-3 | TRBV20-1 | few | . | CSAFGPRTDTQYF | TGCAGTGCGTTTGGACCGCGGACAGATACGCAGTATTTT
TRBJ2-1 | TRBV7-2 | many | . | CASSPRGNYNEQFF | TGTGCCAGCAGCCCTCGAGGGAACTACAATGAGCAGTTCTTC
TRBJ1-1 | TRBV28 | few | . | CASSLRVETEAFF | TGTGCCAGCAGCCTTCGGGTAGAGACTGAAGCTTTCTTT
TRBJ2-3 | TRBV27 | many | . | CASSFQGRTDTQYF | TGTGCCAGCAGTTTTCAGGGTCGCACAGATACGCAGTATTTT
TRBJ2-3 | TRBV6-5 | few | . | CASSYQGRGTDTQYF | TGTGCCAGCAGTTACCAAGGGCGCGGGACAGATACGCAGTATTTT
TRBJ2-7 | TRBV20-1 | . | . | CSARDPRGTSYEQYF | TGCAGTGCTAGAGATCCCAGGGGGACTTCCTACGAGCAGTACTTC
TRBJ2-7 | TRBV20-1 | . | . | CSARERTRTDAYEQYF | TGCAGTGCTAGAGAACGAACGCGGACCGATGCCTACGAGCAGTACTTC
TRBJ1-1 | TRBV6-6 | . | TRBD1 | CASSTPTDRGTEAFF | TGTGCCAGCAGTACTCCCACCGACAGGGGCACTGAAGCTTTCTTT
TRBJ2-5 | TRBV7-2 | many | TRBD2 | CASSPSRTSGTETQYF | TGTGCCAGCAGCCCATCCCGGACTAGCGGGACCGAGACCCAGTACTTC
TRBJ1-5 | TRBV30 | . | TRBD1 | CACHGQGPQPQHF | TGTGCCTGCCATGGACAGGGCCCCCAGCCCCAGCATTTT
TRBJ2-1 | TRBV7-3 | . | . | CASSLSVDGYNEQFF | TGTGCCAGCAGCTTAAGTGTTGACGGCTACAATGAGCAGTTCTTC
TRBJ2-7 | TRBV7-2 | . | . | CASSRGGGGHIPYEQYF | TGTGCCAGCAGCCGAGGGGGAGGGGGCCATATCCCTTACGAGCAGTACTTC